This entry concerns a single T cell receptor (beta chain). This entry comes from a study of technical replicates of blood from several donors. The assay was immunoSEQ multiplex PCR, and TCRdb's table has in-frame clones only and misses some. This sample has more than 50,000 clones, with about 87% found just once. In germline, CDR1 is MNHNY, CDR2 SVGAGI (reference sequence). The CDR3 contains 13 residues. V gave up 4 bases and J gave up 3 bases, with 10 bases separating them. This chain connects TRBV6-6 to TRBJ2-7, with TRBD1 as a possible D gene (6 bases). Sequenced material: PBMCs. This clonotype was obtained from a human donor in good health. Some clones in this sample may be carry-over from other donors' samples. DNA of the CDR3: TGTGCCAGCAGTTTCAGACAGGTCTACGAGCAGTACTTC. It translates to CASSFRQVYEQYF.